The TCR beta chain described here comes from a study of blood T cell repertoires in COVID-19. Some clones are missing from TCRdb's copy, which holds only in-frame ones; the method was immunoSEQ multiplex PCR. Here the sample spans about 240,000 clones, about 80% being singletons. This CDR3 region has 14 residues. Trimming took 5 bases from V and 4 from J, leaving 12 bases between them. Germline V gene sequence: CDR1 SGHTA, CDR2 FQGNSA. The clonotype was recovered from an elderly woman with acute or convalescent COVID-19. This chain uses TRBV7-2 with TRBJ2-1, with a tentative D call TRBD1 (6 bases). Sequenced sample: peripheral blood. The CDR3 loop is CASSVDRSYNEQFF. In nucleotides, the CDR3 is TGTGCCAGCAGCGTCGACAGGTCATACAATGAGCAGTTCTTC.